These 20 T cell receptor beta chains originate from one sample sequenced in a study of blood T cell repertoires in COVID-19. The data were produced by immunoSEQ multiplex PCR, yet TCRdb's version contains in-frame clones alone and is incomplete. The table records about 170,000 clones, around 82% of them present only once. The sample consisted of peripheral blood. Receptors originate from a man between 65 and 85 years old with active or convalescent COVID-19.

This chain links TRBV5-6 with TRBJ2-4, with TRBD1 matching over 11 bases. The germline V gene encodes CDR1 SGHDT and CDR2 YYEEEE. The length of the CDR3 is 16 residues. V lost 2 bases and J lost 3; bases outside the gene matches: 4. The CDR3: CASSFFGTGGKNIQYF. The CDR3 nucleotides read TGTGCCAGCAGCTTTTTCGGGACAGGGGGCAAAAACATTCAGTACTTC.

Only a few counts were recorded for this clone. The chain is built from TRBV7-2 and TRBJ2-3; 7 nucleotides line up with TRBD2. The germline CDR1 and CDR2 sequences are SGHTA and FQGNSA. CDR3 length: 14 amino acids. Trimming at V came to 8 bases and at J to 6 bases, leaving 11 bases not matched to a gene. CDR3 sequence reads: CASCPGRETDTQYF. CDR3 nucleotide sequence: TGTGCCAGCTGCCCGGGGCGGGAGACGGATACGCAGTATTTT.

The chain combines TRBV27 with TRBJ1-1; D is possibly TRBD1 (5 bases). V gave up 4 bases and J gave up 8 bases, with 14 bases separating them. Germline CDR1 is MNHEY and CDR2 is SMNVEV (reference sequence). The CDR3 loop spans 13 amino acids. CDR3 coding DNA: TGTGCCAGCAGTTGGGGCTTAAGGAGCGAAGCTTTCTTT. The encoded protein is CASSWGLRSEAFF.

The chain joins TRBV27 to TRBJ2-1; D possibly corresponds to TRBD1 (6 bases). The CDR3 has 15 amino acids. Trimming took 6 bases from V and 3 from J, leaving 15 bases between them. Germline CDR1 and CDR2: MNHEY and SMNVEV (reference sequence). CDR3 DNA sequence: TGTGCCAGCAGCTCCGGGACATCTAACTACAATGAGCAGTTCTTC. Translated, it gives CASSSGTSNYNEQFF.

This clone showed up just a few times. This sequence joins TRBV30 and TRBJ1-1, with a weak D call TRBD1 (6 bases). Germline assignment: CDR1 GTSNPN and CDR2 SVGIG (reference sequence). Trimming stripped 5 bases from V and 3 bases from J, with 13 bases between. The CDR3 loop spans 13 amino acids. CDR3 loop: CAWSRGGYTEAFF. The CDR3 DNA follows: TGTGCCTGGTCAAGGGGGGGTTACACTGAAGCTTTCTTT.

This clone occurred a few times. The V and J genes are TRBV6-5 and TRBJ2-1; TRBD2 agrees at 7 bases. Trimming took 0 bases from V and 4 from J; bases not matched to a gene: 3. This CDR3 has 15 amino acids. Germline assignment: CDR1 MNHEY and CDR2 SVGAGI. The CDR3 is CASSYSLAEYNEQFF. Here the CDR3 DNA reads TGTGCCAGCAGTTACTCGCTAGCGGAGTACAATGAGCAGTTCTTC.

The sample holds one count of this clone. The CDR3: CASSVETSIPGSGYTF. CDR3 sequence (DNA): TGTGCCAGCAGCGTAGAAACATCTATACCTGGGAGTGGCTACACCTTC. J is TRBJ1-2 and V is TRBV9; D is undetermined. V lost 0 bases to trimming and J lost 7 bases, with 19 bases between them. Germline CDR1 SGDLS, CDR2 YYNGEE. The CDR3 contains 16 residues.

The gene calls are TRBV7-9 and TRBJ2-3, with 7 bases identical to TRBD2. Germline CDR1 and CDR2: SEHNR and FQNEAQ (reference sequence). J lost 4 bases, V lost 0 bases, and 13 bases had no gene match. The CDR3 totals 18 residues. CDR3 residues: CASSLALGGTTDADTQYF. The CDR3, as DNA: TGTGCCAGCAGCTTAGCCTTGGGAGGGACCACCGATGCAGATACGCAGTATTTT.

The V gene is TRBV29-1, the J gene TRBJ2-7, with 10 bases identical to TRBD1. CDR3 length: 15 residues. Germline CDR1 is SQVTM and CDR2 is ANQGSEA. The trim removed 4 bases at V and 2 bases at J, leaving 8 bases unmatched. The CDR3 bases are TGCAGCGTTGCGGGACAGGGGAAGGGGACCTACGAGCAGTACTTC. It codes for CSVAGQGKGTYEQYF.

The CDR3 loop is CASSRLNSGTVEAFF. DNA of the CDR3: TGTGCCAGCAGCCGACTGAACTCCGGGACAGTAGAAGCTTTCTTT. The rearrangement links TRBV6-5 to TRBJ1-1; 7 positions agree with TRBD1. J gave up 8 bases and V 6 bases, and 15 bases lay outside the gene matches. The CDR3 is 15 amino acids. CDR1 MNHEY and CDR2 SVGAGI come from the germline V gene.

The chain uses TRBV24-1 and TRBJ1-5, with D unclear. The V end lost 5 bases, the J end lost 2 bases, and 6 bases lay between the germline ends. This CDR3 has 13 residues. CDR1 is KGHDR, CDR2 SFDVKD, per germline. This CDR3 is CATSGAGNQPQHF. CDR3 sequence (DNA): TGTGCCACCAGTGGAGCGGGCAATCAGCCCCAGCATTTT.

This clone appeared once. The chain links TRBV5-4 to TRBJ1-4; D unresolved. Looked up from germline, CDR1 is SGHNT and CDR2 is YYREEE (reference sequence). The ends were cut back, 4 bases at V and 8 bases at J, with 12 bases in the middle. The CDR3 has 13 amino acids. CDR3 loop: CASSPGGVEKLFF. CDR3 nucleotide sequence: TGTGCCAGCAGCCCTGGCGGGGTGGAAAAACTGTTTTTT.

The chain links TRBV18 to TRBJ2-2; unclear D gene. CDR1 and CDR2 (germline): KGHSH, LQKENI. The CDR3 extends over 16 amino acids. The ends were cut back, 1 base at V and 0 bases at J, with 9 bases in the middle. The CDR3 region has the DNA TGTGCCAGCTCACCACGGCGACTTTCGAACACCGGGGAGCTGTTTTTT. Encoded protein: CASSPRRLSNTGELFF.

In its sample, this clone was seen a few times. V usage is TRBV2 and J usage is TRBJ2-7; 10 bases line up with TRBD1. CDR1 SNHLY and CDR2 FYNNEI come from the germline V gene. V shed 7 bases, J shed 2 bases, and the junction held 5 bases outside the gene matches. CDR3 size: 14 residues. The CDR3 region is CASKGQGLAYEQYF. DNA for the CDR3: TGTGCCAGCAAGGGACAGGGGTTAGCCTACGAGCAGTACTTC.

The rearrangement joins TRBV6-2 or TRBV6-3 to TRBJ2-7; 9 nucleotides agree with TRBD1. In germline, CDR1 is MNHEY, CDR2 SVGEGT. This CDR3 has 15 amino acids. V trimming: 4 bases; J trimming: 3 bases; junction bases outside the gene matches: 7. CDR3 nucleotides: TGTGCCAGCAGTTCCACCGGGACAGGGAACTACGAGCAGTACTTC. This gives the protein CASSSTGTGNYEQYF.

This clone was recorded a few times. This chain links TRBV7-2 with TRBJ2-6; D might be TRBD1 (6 bases). Germline lookup yields CDR1 SGHTA and CDR2 FQGNSA. The CDR3 runs 18 residues. Trimming cost V 5 bases and J 4 bases, with 21 bases left between them. The chain's CDR3 is CASSNIGPQGSGANVLTF. The CDR3 DNA reads TGTGCCAGCAGCAATATTGGACCGCAGGGGTCCGGGGCCAACGTCCTGACTTTC. Supplemented by reference TRBV7-2 and TRBJ2-6, the full variable domain reads GAGVSQSPSNKVTEKGKDVELRCDPISGHTALYWYRQSLGQGLEFLIYFQGNSAPDKSGLPSDRFSAERTGGSVSTLTIQRTQQEDSAVYLCASSNIGPQGSGANVLTFGAGSRLTVL.

This chain connects TRBV18 to TRBJ2-7; 8 nucleotides align to TRBD2. V gave up 3 bases and J gave up 2 bases; unmatched junction bases: 6. This CDR3 is built from 15 residues. CDR1 KGHSH and CDR2 LQKENI come from the germline V gene. CDR3 loop: CASSPTSGGTYEQYF. CDR3 DNA: TGTGCCAGCTCACCCACTAGCGGAGGGACCTACGAGCAGTACTTC.

This clone was recorded once. The chain links TRBV5-6 to TRBJ1-2, with 8 bases that match TRBD1. The CDR3 totals 13 residues. Trimming removed 1 base from V and 5 bases from J; junction bases left unmatched: 1. Germline values: CDR1 SGHDT, CDR2 YYEEEE. The CDR3 DNA is TGTGCCAGCAGCTTGCGACAGGGGTATGGCTACACCTTC. This encodes CASSLRQGYGYTF.

The chain uses TRBV7-2 and TRBJ1-1; no clear D. CDR3 length: 14 amino acids. Deletions cut 6 bases from V and 3 bases from J, with 14 bases between. Germline V gives CDR1 SGHTA, CDR2 FQGNSA. The chain's CDR3 is CASRPWTGDTEAFF. The CDR3 bases are TGTGCCAGCAGACCATGGACCGGGGACACTGAAGCTTTCTTT. The variable domain in full, completed from reference TRBV7-2 and TRBJ1-1, reads GAGVSQSPSNKVTEKGKDVELRCDPISGHTALYWYRQSLGQGLEFLIYFQGNSAPDKSGLPSDRFSAERTGGSVSTLTIQRTQQEDSAVYLCASRPWTGDTEAFFGQGTRLTVV.

Note on this clone: This CDR3 is also generated by other DNA sequences in the sample. The rearrangement joins TRBV28 to TRBJ2-1; D remains unclear. Germline V lookup: CDR1 MDHEN, CDR2 SYDVKM. The CDR3 totals 12 residues. The V and J ends lost 6 bases and 0 bases respectively, with 3 bases between them. For the CDR3, the DNA is TGTGCCAGCAGCCTCTCCTACAATGAGCAGTTCTTC. It specifies CASSLSYNEQFF.